Each of the 21 T cell receptor beta chains below was sequenced from the same sample in a study of human T cells and chemical hapten exposure (dated by TCRdb to the early 2020s). Libraries were prepared through RACE. The sample was run on a NextSeq 500. Through fastp at Q25 and MiXCR, TCRdb rebuilt clones from the public reads, retaining in-frame beta chains. All rows with the same CDR3 protein become a single entry with the most common DNA and genes. The sample yields approximately 32,000 distinct CDR3 sequences; approximately 12% were counted once. The ten largest clonotypes hold roughly 1.9% of the sample. The time point label, read with the paper, signifies: pre-sensitization, week 0. The meaning of the sample's treatment or condition label: therapeutic diphenylcyclopropenone sensitization with weekly scalp DPC. Total RNA was isolated from unfractionated whole blood collected in Tempus Blood RNA tubes.

This sample comprised whole blood, obtained in connection with sensitization to the hapten diphenylcyclopropenone (DPC). All receptors come from a woman in her thirties or forties with alopecia areata. Some clones in this sample may be carry-over from other donors' samples.

Regarding this clonotype: A read error may explain this, as a much larger clone is one base away. The CDR3 loop reads CASSLGGPDTQYF. CDR3 sequence (DNA): TGTGCCAGTAGTCTCGGGGGGCCAGATACGCAGTATTTT. The chain recombines TRBV19 with TRBJ2-3, with a tentative D call TRBD2 (7 bases). The CDR3 has 13 amino acids. Germline V gene sequence: CDR1 LNHDA, CDR2 SQIVND (reference sequence). The ends were cut back, 5 bases at V and 4 bases at J, with 10 bases in the middle.

There are many counts of this clonotype. The V call is TRBV4-1, the J call TRBJ2-7, with a tentative D call TRBD2 (6 bases). V lost 1 base to trimming and J lost 5 bases, with 15 bases between them. Germline loops: CDR1 MGHRA, CDR2 YSYEKL. The CDR3 is 15 residues long. The CDR3 reads CASSQGRAPLHEQYF. In DNA, the CDR3 is TGCGCCAGCAGCCAAGGGAGGGCCCCACTCCACGAGCAGTACTTC.

In this sample, this clonotype turned up many times. The chain joins TRBV29-1 to TRBJ2-7; D unclear. Trimming stripped 2 bases from V and 2 bases from J, with 7 bases between. Germline V lookup: CDR1 SQVTM, CDR2 ANQGSEA. This CDR3 has 12 residues. CDR3 residues: CSVEKQTYEQYF. CDR3 coding DNA: TGCAGCGTTGAAAAGCAAACCTACGAGCAGTACTTC.

This clonotype was detected only a few times. V and J are TRBV28 and TRBJ2-1, with D unclear. Germline V gives CDR1 MDHEN, CDR2 SYDVKM. The CDR3 runs 11 residues. The germline V and J ends were trimmed by 3 bases and 8 bases, with 5 bases remaining between them. The CDR3 is CASSLRYEQFF. As DNA, the CDR3 is TGTGCCAGCAGTTTGCGATATGAGCAGTTCTTC.

This clonotype was detected only a few times. The chain uses TRBV7-9 and TRBJ1-1, with TRBD1 matching over 8 bases. Germline V gives CDR1 SEHNR, CDR2 FQNEAQ (reference sequence). This CDR3 is 13 amino acids long. J lost 6 bases, V lost 6 bases, and 6 bases had no gene match. CDR3 DNA: TGTGCCAGCAGTCCAAACAGGGGGGCTGAAGCTTTCTTT. It codes for CASSPNRGAEAFF.

This clonotype turned up a few times. The genes are TRBV10-2 and TRBJ1-3; D gene uncertain. Germline V gene data show CDR1 as WSHSY and CDR2 as SAAADI. The CDR3 consists of 16 residues. The ends were cut back, 3 bases at V and 1 base at J, with 13 bases in the middle. CDR3 sequence reads: CASSDLHRASGNTIYF. The CDR3 DNA follows: TGCGCCAGCAGTGACCTACACCGGGCATCTGGAAACACCATATATTTT.

This clonotype was recorded at least ten times. This chain links TRBV7-9 with TRBJ1-6; D is undetermined. There are 14 residues in the CDR3. Germline V gives CDR1 SEHNR, CDR2 FQNEAQ (reference sequence). The V gene lost 1 base and the J gene lost 7 bases, with 8 bases spanning the gap. This chain's CDR3 is CASSLGAANSPLHF. The CDR3, as DNA: TGTGCCAGCAGCTTAGGCGCAGCAAATTCACCCCTCCACTTT.

The table lists this clonotype with many counts. The junction and the germline gene differ at one end; a read error may be behind it. This sequence joins TRBV5-1 and TRBJ2-7; D remains ambiguous. Looked up from germline, CDR1 is SGHRS and CDR2 is YFSETQ. CDR3 size: 13 residues. CDR3 loop: CASSLDNSDEQYF. CDR3 DNA: TGCGCCAGCAGCTTGGACAACTCCGACGAGCAGTACTTC.

The genes are TRBV27 and TRBJ2-2, with 16 bases identical to TRBD2. The CDR3 spans 17 residues. The V gene's germline CDR1 is MNHEY and CDR2 SMNVEV (reference sequence). The junction had 5 bases not matched to a gene; V was cut back by 6 bases and J by 4 bases. The CDR3 protein is CASSWGLAGGPTGELFF. The CDR3 nucleotides read TGTGCCAGCAGCTGGGGACTAGCGGGAGGGCCCACCGGGGAGCTGTTTTTT.

The V gene is TRBV10-2, the J gene TRBJ1-1; TRBD1 agrees at 7 bases. Germline CDR1 reads WSHSY; CDR2 reads SAAADI. The J segment lost 1 base and the V segment lost 6 bases, leaving 2 bases of the junction unmatched. This CDR3 has 13 amino acids. DNA for the CDR3: TGCGCCAGCAGCTACAGGGGGAACACTGAAGCTTTCTTT. Amino acid sequence: CASSYRGNTEAFF.

This clonotype was found many times. The V call is TRBV12-3 or TRBV12-4, the J call TRBJ1-4; the match to TRBD1 covers 9 bases. The CDR3 has 13 amino acids. Germline trimming cut 7 bases from V and 15 bases from J; bases unmatched to any gene: 12. The CDR3 here is CASTWTGADGVFF. The DNA of the CDR3 is TGTGCCAGCACCTGGACAGGGGCCGATGGAGTGTTTTTT.

This clonotype was detected ten times or more. The V gene is TRBV7-2, the J gene TRBJ2-7, with D possibly TRBD1 on 7 matching bases. This CDR3 is built from 15 residues. Trimming shortened V by 5 bases and J by 2 bases, and 16 bases separated the two germline ends. Germline V gene data show CDR1 as SGHTA and CDR2 as FQGNSA. CDR3 DNA sequence: TGTGCCAGCAGCCAGGGGGGCTCCTCTACCTACGAGCAGTACTTC. It is translated as CASSQGGSSTYEQYF.

On this clonotype itself: This clone may be a read error of a much larger clone one base away. The chain couples TRBV5-1 to TRBJ2-5; D unclear. The CDR3 is made up of 13 amino acids. In germline, CDR1 is SGHRS, CDR2 YFSETQ. With 2 bases removed from V and 1 base from J, the gap between germline ends came to 6 bases. CDR3 nucleotides: TGCGCCAGCAGCTTCGGGCTCCAAGAGACCCAGTACTTC. Residues: CASSFGLQETQYF.

This chain uses TRBV12-3 or TRBV12-4 with TRBJ2-3; TRBD2 aligns across 13 bases. V shed 5 bases, J shed 6 bases, and the junction held 8 bases outside the gene matches. This CDR3 is built from 16 residues. Written as DNA, the CDR3 is TGTGCCAGCAGTGAAGGACTAGCGGGAGCAACCGATACGCAGTATTTT. It codes for CASSEGLAGATDTQYF.

There are many counts of this clonotype. The rearrangement joins TRBV18 to TRBJ2-1, with D perhaps TRBD2 (5 bases). Trimming took off 1 base at V and 10 bases at J, with 8 bases between the two ends. The CDR3 has 12 amino acids. Germline-derived CDR1 and CDR2 are KGHSH and LQKENI. In DNA, the CDR3 is TGTGCCAGCTCACCACGTCGGGAAGAGCAGTTCTTC. Amino acid sequence: CASSPRREEQFF.

This clonotype was seen at least ten times. The chain couples TRBV4-1 to TRBJ2-6; tentative D call: TRBD2 (6 bases). The germline CDR1 and CDR2 sequences are MGHRA and YSYEKL. The length of the CDR3 is 18 residues. V was cut by 0 bases and J by 0 bases, with 12 bases left in between. The CDR3 sequence: CASSQEKGRLSGANVLTF. The DNA for the CDR3 is TGCGCCAGCAGCCAAGAAAAGGGGAGGCTCTCTGGGGCCAACGTCCTGACTTTC.

Many counts were recorded for this clonotype. This rearrangement joins TRBV6-6 to TRBJ1-4; 7 bases line up with TRBD1. Germline trimming cut 7 bases from V and 3 bases from J; bases unmatched to any gene: 8. The CDR3 spans 15 residues. The germline V gene has CDR1 MNHNY and CDR2 SVGAGI (reference sequence). The CDR3 region has the DNA TGTGCCAGCACCCTACAGGGACAGCCTAATGAAAAACTGTTTTTT. Its protein product is CASTLQGQPNEKLFF.

This clonotype was observed many times. The chain carries TRBV6-4 and TRBJ2-3; D ambiguous. This CDR3 region has 12 residues. V lost 6 bases to trimming and J lost 3 bases, with 7 bases between them. Germline loops: CDR1 MRHNA, CDR2 SNTAGT. Here the CDR3 DNA reads TGTGCCAGCAGGGACCAAACAGATACGCAGTATTTT. It yields the protein CASRDQTDTQYF.

Ten or more counts support this clonotype. The chain carries TRBV11-2 and TRBJ1-1; D is undetermined. CDR1 SGHAT and CDR2 FQNNGV come from the germline V gene. This CDR3 is 13 amino acids long. Trimming stripped 2 bases from V and 3 bases from J, with 7 bases between. The CDR3 spells CASSLSSYTEAFF. The CDR3 nucleotides are TGTGCCAGCAGCTTAAGTTCCTACACTGAAGCTTTCTTT.

This clonotype was found a few times. V and J are TRBV12-3 or TRBV12-4 and TRBJ1-5; D unclear. V shed 6 bases and J shed 4 bases, with 10 bases lying between them. The CDR3 loop spans 13 amino acids. CDR3 sequence: CASSLERNQPQHF. CDR3 DNA: TGTGCCAGCAGCCTGGAACGAAATCAGCCCCAGCATTTT.

This chain joins TRBV24-1 and TRBJ2-1; tentatively, D is TRBD1 or TRBD2 (5 bases each). V dropped 2 bases and J dropped 5 bases, with 9 bases sitting between them. This CDR3 is built from 14 residues. Germline V CDR1 and CDR2: KGHDR, SFDVKD. The CDR3 region has the DNA TGTGCCACCAGTGATTCCAGGGACCACAATGAGCAGTTCTTC. Amino acid sequence: CATSDSRDHNEQFF.